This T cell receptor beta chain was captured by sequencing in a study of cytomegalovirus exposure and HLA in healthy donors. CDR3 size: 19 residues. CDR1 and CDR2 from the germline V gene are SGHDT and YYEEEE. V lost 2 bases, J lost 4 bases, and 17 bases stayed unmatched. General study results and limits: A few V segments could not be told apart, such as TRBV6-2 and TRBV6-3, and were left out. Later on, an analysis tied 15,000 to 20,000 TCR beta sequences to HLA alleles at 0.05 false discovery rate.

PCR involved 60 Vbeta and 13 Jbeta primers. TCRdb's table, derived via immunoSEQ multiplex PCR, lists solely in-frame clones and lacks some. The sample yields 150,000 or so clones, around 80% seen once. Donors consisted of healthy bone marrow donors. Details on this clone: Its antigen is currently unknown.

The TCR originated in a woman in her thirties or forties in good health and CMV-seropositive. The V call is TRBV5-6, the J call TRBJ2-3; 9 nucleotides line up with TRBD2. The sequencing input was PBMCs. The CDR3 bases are TGTGCCAGCAGCTTCCAGGGCGGATTCGCGGCGGGAGGGCCAGATACGCAGTATTTT. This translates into CASSFQGGFAAGGPDTQYF.